The 32 T cell receptor beta chains below come from one sample, sequenced in a study of blood T cell repertoires in COVID-19. Sequencing used immunoSEQ multiplex PCR; TCRdb keeps in-frame clones, though not all of them. The sample holds 55,000 or so clones, roughly 89% seen once. Sequencing was performed on peripheral blood. Receptors were obtained from a man aged 35-49 years with COVID-19, enrolled during active disease.

The J gene is TRBJ1-1, the V gene TRBV7-6; 7 bases are a match to TRBD1. Per germline, CDR1 SGHVS and CDR2 FNYEAQ. This CDR3 spans 14 amino acids. The ends lost 6 bases at V and 3 bases at J; junction bases unmatched: 7. The CDR3 region has the DNA TGTGCCAGCAGGGATAGGGGGCTGTACACTGAAGCTTTCTTT. Amino acid sequence: CASRDRGLYTEAFF.

The chain uses TRBV5-3 and TRBJ2-2; 11 bases fit TRBD1. TRBV5-3 is known as an ORF, though its function is uncertain. After removal of 4 bases from V and 3 bases from J, the junction contained 5 bases not matched to a gene. The CDR3 totals 16 residues. The DNA of the CDR3 is TGTGCCAGAAGCCTCCGGGACAGGGGGGACACCGGGGAGCTGTTTTTT. Amino acid sequence: CARSLRDRGDTGELFF.

This chain joins TRBV12-3 or TRBV12-4 and TRBJ1-5; the D is unclear. The CDR3 runs 13 residues. With 4 bases removed from V and 9 bases from J, the gap between germline ends came to 13 bases. CDR3 DNA: TGTGCCAGCAGTTCCAGCAGCGGTGGGCCCCAGCATTTT. Its protein is CASSSSSGGPQHF.

The CDR3 nucleotides read TGTGCCAGCAGTCCTCAGGGGGGTCCCTACGAGCAGTACTTC. Protein sequence: CASSPQGGPYEQYF. The chain is built from TRBV5-6 and TRBJ2-7; D may be TRBD1 (7 bases). The CDR3 is 14 residues long. CDR1 and CDR2 from the germline V gene are SGHDT and YYEEEE. The V and J ends lost 5 bases and 2 bases respectively, with 14 bases between them.

The chain joins TRBV5-4 to TRBJ2-2; 9 positions match TRBD1. V gave up 1 base and J gave up 10 bases; unmatched junction bases: 8. CDR1 and CDR2 from the germline V gene are SGHNT and YYREEE (reference sequence). The CDR3 has 15 residues. The CDR3 is CASSLFDRGGEELFF. CDR3 DNA sequence: TGTGCCAGCAGCTTGTTCGACAGGGGGGGAGAGGAGCTGTTTTTT.

The chain is built from TRBV5-1 and TRBJ2-4, with D possibly TRBD2 on 5 matching bases. The ends were cut back, 4 bases at V and 8 bases at J, with 10 bases in the middle. The CDR3 consists of 12 residues. Germline lookup yields CDR1 SGHRS and CDR2 YFSETQ. The CDR3 sequence: CASSDEGDIQYF. The DNA for the CDR3 is TGCGCCAGCAGCGACGAGGGCGACATTCAGTACTTC.

The chain uses TRBV5-6 and TRBJ1-2; D uncertain. The CDR3 runs to 13 residues. V was cut by 4 bases and J by 4 bases, with 11 bases left in between. From germline, CDR1 is SGHDT and CDR2 YYEEEE. Written as DNA, the CDR3 is TGTGCCAGCAGCCCCACATCCGCCTATGGCTACACCTTC. Amino acids: CASSPTSAYGYTF. The variable domain in full, with the rest retrieved from reference TRBV5-6 and TRBJ1-2, is DAGVTQSPTHLIKTRGQQVTLRCSPKSGHDTVSWYQQALGQGPQFIFQYYEEEERQRGNFPDRFSGHQFPNYSSELNVNALLLGDSALYLCASSPTSAYGYTFGSGTRLTVV.

V is TRBV19 and J is TRBJ1-1; D ambiguous. Germline CDR1 LNHDA, CDR2 SQIVND (reference sequence). V was pared by 5 bases and J by 10 bases, with 14 bases between. CDR3 length equals 12 residues. The CDR3 DNA reads TGTGCCAGTAGTCCGAGAGGCCTGGGAGCTTTCTTT. It translates to CASSPRGLGAFF.

In this sample, this clone turned up a few times. The chain links TRBV27 to TRBJ1-3; D may be TRBD1 (5 bases). The CDR3 is 16 residues long. The germline V gene has CDR1 MNHEY and CDR2 SMNVEV (reference sequence). Trimming took off 7 bases at V and 0 bases at J, with 16 bases between the two ends. Written as DNA, the CDR3 is TGTGCCAGCATCACCACAATGGACAACTCTGGAAACACCATATATTTT. This codes for CASITTMDNSGNTIYF.

This clone was counted between two and nine times. The V and J genes are TRBV2 and TRBJ2-3; a weak D match, TRBD2 (5 bases). CDR1 and CDR2 from the germline V gene are SNHLY and FYNNEI. V was pared by 4 bases and J by 11 bases, with 13 bases between. The CDR3 extends over 12 amino acids. The CDR3: CASSGGPGLQYF. DNA for the CDR3: TGTGCCAGCAGTGGTGGACCGGGGTTGCAGTATTTT.

The chain has TRBV7-3 and TRBJ1-2, with D possibly being TRBD1 (6 bases). The germline V gene encodes CDR1 SGHTA and CDR2 FQGTGA. V lost 5 bases to trimming and J lost 4 bases, with 11 bases between them. This CDR3 is 13 amino acids long. CDR3 in amino acids: CASSLEGGYGYTF. The CDR3 bases are TGTGCCAGCAGCCTCGAAGGGGGCTATGGCTACACCTTC.

The V and J genes are TRBV7-2 and TRBJ2-1, with TRBD2 identical over 13 bases. V dropped 5 bases and J dropped 2; count of bases not matched to a gene: 3. CDR3 length: 16 amino acids. Per the germline V gene, CDR1 is SGHTA and CDR2 is FQGNSA. CDR3 loop: CASSVGTSGTYNEQFF. The CDR3 DNA sequence: TGTGCCAGCAGCGTCGGGACTAGCGGGACCTACAATGAGCAGTTCTTC.

The chain uses TRBV30 and TRBJ1-3; the D gene is possibly TRBD1 (6 bases). Deletions cut 4 bases from V and 4 bases from J, with 11 bases between. CDR1 and CDR2 (germline): GTSNPN, SVGIG (reference sequence). The CDR3 is made up of 13 amino acids. The DNA for the CDR3 is TGTGCCTGGACCAGGACAGCGGGAAACACCATATATTTT. This gives the protein CAWTRTAGNTIYF.

The chain uses TRBV5-1 and TRBJ2-1, with 9 nucleotides matching TRBD1. In germline, CDR1 is SGHRS, CDR2 YFSETQ. CDR3 length equals 18 residues. V shed 3 bases, J shed 0 bases, and the junction held 10 bases outside the gene matches. For the CDR3, the DNA is TGCGCCAGCAGCTCGGGACAGGGCTATGCAAGCTCCTACAATGAGCAGTTCTTC. Residues: CASSSGQGYASSYNEQFF.

This clone came up once. The rearrangement links TRBV24-1 to TRBJ1-2; 9 bases align to TRBD1. V dropped 7 bases and J dropped 8; count of bases not matched to a gene: 7. This CDR3 comprises 13 residues. Germline CDR1 is KGHDR and CDR2 is SFDVKD. The CDR3 is CATSPEQGAGYTF. The CDR3 DNA is TGTGCCACCAGCCCAGAACAGGGGGCGGGCTACACCTTC.

The V and J genes are TRBV10-3 and TRBJ1-2; D gene unclear. This CDR3 contains 12 residues. CDR1 is ENHRY and CDR2 is SYGVKD in the germline V gene. Trimming pared 6 bases from V and 7 bases from J, leaving 12 bases between. The CDR3 DNA sequence: TGTGCCATCAGATCTTTTAGTGGTGGCTACACCTTC. This sequence encodes CAIRSFSGGYTF.

The chain is built from TRBV4-1 and TRBJ2-7; 8 positions match TRBD1. The CDR3 has 15 residues. V shed 1 base and J 4 bases; nucleotides not matched to a gene: 6. Germline CDR1 MGHRA, CDR2 YSYEKL. CDR3 in DNA: TGCGCCAGCAGCCAAGCCCCCAGGGGGCCGTACGAGCAGTACTTC. Translated: CASSQAPRGPYEQYF.

The chain joins TRBV29-1 to TRBJ1-1; D is uncertain. Germline V lookup: CDR1 SQVTM, CDR2 ANQGSEA. The CDR3 loop spans 10 amino acids. Trimming cost V 5 bases and J 4 bases, with 5 bases left between them. The CDR3, as DNA: TGCAGCGTTTTCGGCACTGAAGCTTTCTTT. It yields the protein CSVFGTEAFF.

A remark on this clone: A junction boundary mismatches the germline segment, possibly from a read error. The chain links TRBV5-8 to TRBJ2-7, with 9 nucleotides matching TRBD2. CDR1 and CDR2 from the germline V gene are SGHTS and YDEGEE. The CDR3 is made up of 12 amino acids. CDR3 protein: CASSFLAGGPDF. The CDR3 region has the DNA TGTGCCAGCAGCTTTCTCGCGGGAGGGCCCGACTTC.

This chain uses TRBV19 with TRBJ2-5; 7 nucleotides line up with TRBD2. V lost 7 bases to trimming and J lost 5 bases; unmatched junction nucleotides: 7. The CDR3 runs to 13 residues. In germline, CDR1 is LNHDA, CDR2 SQIVND (reference sequence). In DNA, the CDR3 is TGTGCCAGTAATCGGGGGAGGGCCGAGACCCAGTACTTC. It encodes CASNRGRAETQYF.

J is TRBJ1-3 and V is TRBV9; D gene uncertain. Per germline, CDR1 SGDLS and CDR2 YYNGEE. The CDR3 covers 14 residues. The V end lost 4 bases, the J end lost 0 bases, and 8 bases lay between the germline ends. The CDR3 nucleotides read TGTGCCAGCAGCCCTCAACTCTCTGGAAACACCATATATTTT. The encoded protein is CASSPQLSGNTIYF.

In the case of this clone: In the same sample, other DNA sequences code for this CDR3. V is TRBV2 and J is TRBJ1-2, with a possible D match to TRBD1 (5 bases). Germline V gene sequence: CDR1 SNHLY, CDR2 FYNNEI. The CDR3 length is 16 residues. V was cut by 0 bases and J by 7 bases, with 18 bases left in between. The CDR3: CASSEAEGPTTAGYTF. As DNA, the CDR3 is TGTGCCAGCAGTGAAGCGGAGGGGCCAACCACCGCTGGCTACACCTTC.

This rearrangement joins TRBV14 to TRBJ1-2; possibly TRBD1 for D (5 bases). V lost 4 bases and J 8 bases, leaving 20 bases between the germline ends. The CDR3 spans 15 residues. Germline-derived CDR1 and CDR2 are SGHDN and FVKESK. The CDR3 is CASSPRLGGAGGYTF. In nucleotides, the CDR3 is TGTGCCAGCAGCCCGCGTCTGGGAGGGGCGGGAGGCTACACCTTC. The whole variable domain, remainder taken from reference TRBV14 and TRBJ1-2, is EAGVTQFPSHSVIEKGQTVTLRCDPISGHDNLYWYRRVMGKEIKFLLHFVKESKQDESGMPNNRFLAERTGGTYSTLKVQPAELEDSGVYFCASSPRLGGAGGYTFGSGTRLTVV.

V usage is TRBV7-9 and J usage is TRBJ2-7, with TRBD1 identical over 9 bases. CDR3 length: 13 amino acids. Germline CDR1 SEHNR, CDR2 FQNEAQ (reference sequence). After removal of 3 bases from V and 12 bases from J, the junction contained 9 bases not matched to a gene. CDR3 residues: CASSLDGGQGWYF. CDR3 sequence (DNA): TGTGCCAGCAGCTTGGACGGGGGACAGGGTTGGTACTTC. The entire variable domain, with the rest obtained from reference TRBV7-9 and TRBJ2-7, is as follows: DTGVSQNPRHKITKRGQNVTFRCDPISEHNRLYWYRQTLGQGPEFLTYFQNEAQLEKSRLLSDRFSAERPKGSFSTLEIQRTEQGDSAMYLCASSLDGGQGWYFGPGTRLTVT.

The chain uses TRBV6-1 and TRBJ1-5; no clear D. The V end was cut by 1 base, the J end by 1 base, with 14 bases between. There are 17 residues in the CDR3. Germline V gives CDR1 MNHNS, CDR2 SASEGT. The CDR3 region is CASSEGGKPTSNQPQHF. Here the CDR3 DNA reads TGTGCCAGCAGTGAAGGAGGCAAACCGACGAGCAATCAGCCCCAGCATTTT.

The rearrangement links TRBV19 to TRBJ2-6; 9 bases map to TRBD1. Germline CDR1 and CDR2: LNHDA and SQIVND (reference sequence). V was pared by 6 bases and J by 0 bases, with 15 bases of the junction left unmatched. This CDR3 spans 20 amino acids. Here the CDR3 reads CASSSTGGSLFSSGANVLTF. The CDR3 nucleotides are TGTGCCAGTAGCTCAACAGGGGGCTCCCTTTTCTCCTCTGGGGCCAACGTCCTGACTTTC.

The V gene is TRBV15, the J gene TRBJ1-1, with D perhaps TRBD1 (6 bases). The V end lost 5 bases, the J end lost 5 bases, and 15 bases lay between the germline ends. In germline, CDR1 is LNHNV, CDR2 YYDKDF (reference sequence). The CDR3 consists of 14 residues. The CDR3 DNA reads TGTGCCACCAGCTCCGGAACAGGGCGAACTGAAGCTTTCTTT. Residues: CATSSGTGRTEAFF.

CDR3 bases: TGTGCCAGCAGCTTAGGCCAAAACAGGGTCAATGAGCAGTTCTTC. Translated, it gives CASSLGQNRVNEQFF. The rearrangement joins TRBV7-2 to TRBJ2-1; TRBD1 might be the D (6 bases). The germline gives CDR1 SGHTA, CDR2 FQGNSA. The CDR3 runs 15 residues. V dropped 1 base and J dropped 6 bases, with 13 bases sitting between them.

V gene TRBV7-9 combines with J gene TRBJ2-6; 7 nucleotides align to TRBD1. Germline V gene lookup returns CDR1 SEHNR and CDR2 FQNEAQ (reference sequence). After removal of 5 bases from V and 0 bases from J, the junction contained 7 bases not matched to a gene. This CDR3 spans 17 amino acids. The CDR3 region is CASSRQGMPSGANVLTF. The CDR3 DNA reads TGTGCCAGCAGCCGACAGGGTATGCCCTCTGGGGCCAACGTCCTGACTTTC.

The chain couples TRBV5-4 to TRBJ2-7; 8 bases are a match to TRBD1. Germline CDR1 and CDR2: SGHNT and YYREEE (reference sequence). This CDR3 contains 13 residues. The junction had 3 bases not matched to a gene; V was cut back by 2 bases and J by 5 bases. CDR3 residues: CASSLGQGNEQYF. The CDR3 DNA is TGTGCCAGCAGCTTAGGACAGGGTAACGAGCAGTACTTC.

This clone was detected once. This chain uses TRBV3-1 (or the pseudogene TRBV3-2) with TRBJ1-1; no clear D gene. V lost 4 bases and J lost 7, with 13 bases in between. Germline CDR1 reads LGHDT; CDR2 reads YNNKEL (reference sequence). The CDR3 runs to 13 residues. The CDR3 protein is CASSPILGDEAFF. Written as DNA, the CDR3 is TGTGCCAGCAGCCCAATATTGGGAGATGAAGCTTTCTTT.

The chain carries TRBV24-1 and TRBJ2-3, with a tentative D call TRBD1 (6 bases). V was pared by 0 bases and J by 3 bases, with 12 bases between. CDR1 and CDR2 from the germline V gene are KGHDR and SFDVKD. CDR3 length equals 16 residues. CDR3 in amino acids: CATSDLQGRGTDTQYF. CDR3 bases: TGTGCCACCAGTGATTTGCAGGGGCGCGGGACAGATACGCAGTATTTT.